The 9 T cell receptor beta chains listed next were all sequenced from one sample in a study of CD8+CD57+ T cells in acquired aplastic anemia. In patients chosen for sequencing, flow cytometry had shown CD8+CD57+ cell expansion. The template for TCR beta VDJ and CDR3 sequence profiling was genomic DNA. TCRdb independently ran MiXCR on the reads; one entry per CDR3 protein. The data hold some 200,000 distinct CDR3 sequences, with approximately 52% observed a single time. Sequenced material: sorted CD4+, CD8+, or CD8+CD57+ T cells (not recorded which) from PBMCs. The source of these receptors is a human donor with aplastic anemia.

This clonotype was detected many times. The chain has TRBV7-2 and TRBJ1-6; maybe TRBD1 (6 bases). Germline-derived CDR1 and CDR2 are SGHTA and FQGNSA. This CDR3 spans 13 amino acids. V was clipped by 2 bases and J by 16 bases, with 15 bases between them. The CDR3, as DNA: TGTGCCAGCAGCTTATCGTTTGGACAGAGGCTCCACTTT. It yields the protein CASSLSFGQRLHF.

The chain recombines TRBV7-6 with TRBJ1-2; TRBD1 matches at 7 bases. J lost 6 bases, V lost 6 bases, and 7 bases had no gene match. This CDR3 has 13 residues. The germline V gene encodes CDR1 SGHVS and CDR2 FNYEAQ. The CDR3 DNA reads as TGTGCCAGCAGTCAGGGGGGGCGGGATGGCTACACCTTC. This encodes CASSQGGRDGYTF.

This clonotype has only a few counts. This may be a read error: a much more frequent sequence differs by one nucleotide. The rearrangement joins TRBV6-1 to TRBJ2-1; the D is unclear. In germline, CDR1 is MNHNS, CDR2 SASEGT. The CDR3 spans 11 residues. The DNA for the CDR3 is TGTGCCAGCAAGGATGCGAATGGGCAGTTCTTC. This translates into CASKDANGQFF.

The chain joins TRBV2 to TRBJ1-5, with 8 bases aligning to TRBD1. In germline, CDR1 is SNHLY, CDR2 FYNNEI. The CDR3 sequence is 17 residues long. The V segment lost 8 bases and the J segment 1 base; nucleotides outside the gene matches: 13. The CDR3 loop reads CASAGTGGTRSNQPQHF. CDR3 DNA sequence: TGTGCCAGCGCCGGAACAGGGGGAACGAGGAGCAATCAGCCCCAGCATTTT.

This clonotype was picked up many times. The V gene is TRBV6-1, the J gene TRBJ1-1; unclear D gene. The CDR3 is 12 residues long. The V gene lost 10 bases and the J gene lost 3 bases, with 12 bases spanning the gap. Per germline, CDR1 MNHNS and CDR2 SASEGT. The CDR3 is CATRQSDTEAFF. The CDR3 nucleotides are TGTGCCACCCGGCAGTCTGACACTGAAGCTTTCTTT.

The rearrangement uses TRBV2 and TRBJ1-6, with a tentative D call TRBD1 (6 bases). The CDR3 is 15 amino acids. V lost 4 bases and J 4 bases, leaving 11 bases between the germline ends. Germline V gene lookup returns CDR1 SNHLY and CDR2 FYNNEI. CDR3: CASSAFQGYNSPLHF. The CDR3 nucleotides read TGTGCCAGCAGTGCTTTTCAGGGGTATAATTCACCCCTCCACTTT.

This clonotype occurred a few times. J is TRBJ2-3 and V is TRBV2, with D uncertain. V gave up 8 bases and J gave up 0 bases, with 12 bases separating them. The CDR3 runs 14 residues. Germline CDR1 reads SNHLY; CDR2 reads FYNNEI. CDR3 DNA sequence: TGTGCCAGCGTCAGACCGTTTAGCACAGATACGCAGTATTTT. Its translation: CASVRPFSTDTQYF. The full variable domain, with the rest looked up from reference TRBV2 and TRBJ2-3, is EPEVTQTPSHQVTQMGQEVILRCVPISNHLYFYWYRQILGQKVEFLVSFYNNEISEKSEIFDDQFSVERPDGSNFTLKIRSTKLEDSAMYFCASVRPFSTDTQYFGPGTRLTVL.

This clonotype was recorded a few times. The rearrangement links TRBV27 to TRBJ2-2; 7 nucleotides line up with TRBD1. The CDR3 length is 15 residues. Germline V gene data show CDR1 as MNHEY and CDR2 as SMNVEV (reference sequence). Trimming took 5 bases from V and 5 from J; bases not matched to a gene: 8. Here the CDR3 DNA reads TGTGCCAGCAGTATCGACAGGGTGGGAACCGGGGAGCTGTTTTTT. It codes for CASSIDRVGTGELFF.

This clonotype was recorded many times. J is TRBJ2-7 and V is TRBV20-1, with D unresolved. Germline V gives CDR1 DFQATT, CDR2 SNEGSKA (reference sequence). This CDR3 is 14 amino acids long. Trimming cost V 3 bases and J 1 base, with 13 bases left between them. This chain's CDR3 is CSASPSRNSYEQYF. The CDR3 region has the DNA TGCAGTGCTAGCCCTTCACGGAATTCCTACGAGCAGTACTTC.